Presented here are 7 T cell receptor beta chains from one specimen sequenced in a study of technical replicates of blood from several donors. Repertoires were generated with immunoSEQ multiplex PCR, while TCRdb's copy carries only in-frame clones and drops some. The sample carries some 60,000 clones, around 87% recorded once. The specimen sequenced was PBMCs. These receptors were obtained from a human donor in good health. Some clones in this sample may be carry-over from other donors' samples.

The chain recombines TRBV5-8 with TRBJ1-3; 8 bases agree with TRBD1. CDR1 is SGHTS and CDR2 is YDEGEE in the germline V gene. The V gene end was trimmed by 4 bases and the J gene end by 0 bases; junction bases not matched to a gene: 12. There are 18 residues in the CDR3. The CDR3 DNA is TGTGCCAGCAGCCCTCGGGCAGGGGGCACTATCTCTGGAAACACCATATATTTT. Its translation is CASSPRAGGTISGNTIYF.

The V and J genes are TRBV5-4 and TRBJ1-5; no reliable D call. CDR3 length: 14 amino acids. The V end lost 0 bases, the J end lost 0 bases, and 4 bases lay between the germline ends. Germline V gives CDR1 SGHNT, CDR2 YYREEE (reference sequence). The DNA for the CDR3 is TGTGCCAGCAGCTTGGACAGTAGCAATCAGCCCCAGCATTTT. It translates to CASSLDSSNQPQHF. The complete variable domain, with remaining parts taken from reference TRBV5-4 and TRBJ1-5, reads ETGVTQSPTHLIKTRGQQVTLRCSSQSGHNTVSWYQQALGQGPQFIFQYYREEENGRGNFPPRFSGLQFPNYSSELNVNALELDDSALYLCASSLDSSNQPQHFGDGTRLSIL.

This chain links TRBV9 with TRBJ2-3, with 9 bases fitting TRBD1. The CDR3 contains 15 residues. V lost 4 bases, J lost 1 base, and 4 bases stayed unmatched. Germline V gene sequence: CDR1 SGDLS, CDR2 YYNGEE. CDR3 coding DNA: TGTGCCAGCAGCAACCGGGACAGGGGCACAGATACGCAGTATTTT. This gives the protein CASSNRDRGTDTQYF.

The chain joins TRBV7-8 to TRBJ2-7, with D possibly TRBD2 on 6 matching bases. V lost 1 base, J lost 2 bases, and 12 bases lay in between. The CDR3 extends over 15 amino acids. The V gene's germline CDR1 is SGHVS and CDR2 FQNEAQ. Here the CDR3 DNA reads TGTGCCAGCAGCTTAGTTCGGGAGTTAGCCTACGAGCAGTACTTC. Translated: CASSLVRELAYEQYF.

By its share, this clone is medium-sized (0.01 to 0.1%). This rearrangement joins TRBV12-5 to TRBJ2-1; 12 positions agree with TRBD1. V was clipped by 5 bases and J by 6 bases; unmatched bases: 8. The CDR3 is 16 residues long. In germline, CDR1 is LGHNT, CDR2 FRNRAP. The CDR3, as DNA: TGTGCTAGTGGTGACCCGGGACAGGGGGCGACCAATGAGCAGTTCTTC. Translated: CASGDPGQGATNEQFF. Based on the CDR3 plus reference TRBV12-5 and TRBJ2-1, the full variable domain is DARVTQTPRHKVTEMGQEVTMRCQPILGHNTVFWYRQTMMQGLELLAYFRNRAPLDDSGMPKDRFSAEMPDATLATLKIQPSEPRDSAVYFCASGDPGQGATNEQFFGPGTRLTVL.

The chain combines TRBV5-1 with TRBJ2-7, with D maybe TRBD1 (5 bases). Germline V gene data show CDR1 as SGHRS and CDR2 as YFSETQ. This CDR3 comprises 13 residues. Deletions cut 3 bases from V and 2 bases from J, with 9 bases between. DNA for the CDR3: TGCGCCAGCAGCTCAGACAGAGCCTACGAGCAGTACTTC. Its protein product is CASSSDRAYEQYF.

This clone was seen repeatedly, ten times or more. The V and J genes are TRBV30 and TRBJ2-2; the D gene is possibly TRBD1 (6 bases). The V gene's germline CDR1 is GTSNPN and CDR2 SVGIG (reference sequence). V was shortened by 0 bases and J by 3 bases, with 11 bases between the two germline ends. The length of the CDR3 is 15 residues. The CDR3 loop reads CAWSVQGRDTGELFF. CDR3 bases: TGTGCCTGGAGTGTACAGGGACGGGACACCGGGGAGCTGTTTTTT.